This T cell receptor beta chain stems from a study of blood T cell repertoires in COVID-19. Study-wide background: COVID-19 samples collected from the United States, Italy and Spain covered acute and convalescent phases. In each case, the material was cDNA or gDNA derived from T cells, B-cell-depleted T cells, or PBMCs.

As processed by the authors: The assay estimated nucleated cells by amplifying reference gene primers. Sequenced by immunoSEQ multiplex PCR; TCRdb stores in-frame clones only, minus some. The D gene and trimming were derived from the DNA, and the V and J assignments and clone size from that table. The top ten hold approximately 0.56% of the sample, which has about 160,000 clones, approximately 91% seen once. J was trimmed by 6 bases and V by 6 bases; bases with no gene match: 10. From germline, CDR1 is WNHNN and CDR2 SYGVQD (reference sequence). The CDR3 spans 14 residues. The chain joins TRBV10-1 to TRBJ1-2; 7 bases line up with TRBD1. The specimen sequenced was peripheral blood. The source is a man aged 50-60 years with acute or convalescent COVID-19. The DNA of the CDR3 is TGCGCCAGCAGCCCGATGAACAGGGGTAATGGCTACACCTTC. Amino acids: CASSPMNRGNGYTF.